The present TCR beta chain was sequenced within a study of T cells in tumors after PD-1 blockade. At the level of the study: Some patients also took daily vismodegib 150 mg during anti-PD-1 treatment. Blood samples averaged roughly 120,000 templates (range about 24,679-260,000) and fewer than 45,000 unique clonotypes.

Findings and limits, study-wide: Peripheral recruitment is suggested, as some novel exhausted tumor clones were in pre-treatment blood.

The assay was immunoSEQ multiplex PCR, and TCRdb's table has in-frame clones only and misses some. The data show about 47,000 clones, roughly three quarters seen once. As regards this clone: Its target is unknown.

Template: tumor biopsy or peripheral blood genomic DNA, about 550-6,500 ng per sample. The sample here was PBMCs, taken before anti-PD-1 therapy. The TCR comes from a human donor with advanced basal cell or squamous cell carcinoma (not recorded which).

Here the CDR3 DNA reads TGCGCCAGCAGCTTGGGGCAGGGGGCCACTGAAGCTTTCTTT. It specifies CASSLGQGATEAFF. The chain couples TRBV5-1 to TRBJ1-1; 8 bases agree with TRBD1. V gave up 0 bases and J gave up 4 bases; unmatched junction bases: 2. The CDR3 covers 14 residues. The germline gives CDR1 SGHRS, CDR2 YFSETQ.